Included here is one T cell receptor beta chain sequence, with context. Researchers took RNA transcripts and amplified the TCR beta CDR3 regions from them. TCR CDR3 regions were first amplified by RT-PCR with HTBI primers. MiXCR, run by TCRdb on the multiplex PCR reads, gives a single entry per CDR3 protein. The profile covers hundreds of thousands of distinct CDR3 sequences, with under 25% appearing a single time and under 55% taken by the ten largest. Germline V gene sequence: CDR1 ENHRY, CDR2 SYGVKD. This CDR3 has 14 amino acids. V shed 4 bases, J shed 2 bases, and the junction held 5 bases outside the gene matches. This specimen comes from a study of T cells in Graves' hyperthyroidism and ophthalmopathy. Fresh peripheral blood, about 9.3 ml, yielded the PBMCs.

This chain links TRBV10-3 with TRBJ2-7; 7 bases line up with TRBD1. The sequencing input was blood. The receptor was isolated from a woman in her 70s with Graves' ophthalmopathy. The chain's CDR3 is CAISGTGTAYEQYF. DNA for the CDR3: TGTGCCATCAGTGGAACCGGGACAGCCTACGAGCAGTACTTC.